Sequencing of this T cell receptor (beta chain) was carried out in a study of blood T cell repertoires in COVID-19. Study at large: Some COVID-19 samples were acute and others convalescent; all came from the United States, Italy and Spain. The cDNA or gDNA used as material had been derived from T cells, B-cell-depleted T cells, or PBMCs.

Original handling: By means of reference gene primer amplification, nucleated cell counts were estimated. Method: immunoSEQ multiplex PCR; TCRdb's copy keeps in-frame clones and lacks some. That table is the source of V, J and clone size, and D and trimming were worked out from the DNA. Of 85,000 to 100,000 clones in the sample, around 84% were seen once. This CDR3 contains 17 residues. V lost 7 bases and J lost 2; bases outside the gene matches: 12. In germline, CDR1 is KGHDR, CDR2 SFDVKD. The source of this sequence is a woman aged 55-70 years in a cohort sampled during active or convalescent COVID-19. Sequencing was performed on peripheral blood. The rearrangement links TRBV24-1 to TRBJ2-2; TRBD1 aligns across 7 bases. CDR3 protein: CATSDQIGTANTGELFF. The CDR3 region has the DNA TGTGCCACCAGCGACCAGATCGGGACAGCCAACACCGGGGAGCTGTTTTTT.